This TCR beta chain was captured by sequencing in a study of cytomegalovirus exposure and HLA in healthy donors. Study as a whole: In a later analysis, it was reported that the approximately 120 validation repertoires had been produced on the same platform as the roughly 700 repertoires belonging to the first cohort.

Some clones are missing from TCRdb's copy, which holds only in-frame ones; the method was immunoSEQ multiplex PCR. The sample has around 300,000 clones, 80% to 90% seen once. The sequence was obtained from a young woman in good health and CMV-seronegative. Material: PBMCs.

CDR3 region: CAWSVKGQEGYTF. CDR3 in DNA: TGTGCCTGGAGTGTAAAGGGGCAAGAGGGCTACACCTTC. This chain links TRBV30 with TRBJ1-2; the D gene is possibly TRBD1 (5 bases). V lost 0 bases to trimming and J lost 8 bases, with 13 bases between them. Germline V gene lookup returns CDR1 GTSNPN and CDR2 SVGIG (reference sequence). CDR3 length: 13 amino acids. Based on the CDR3 plus reference TRBV30 and TRBJ1-2, the full variable domain is SQTIHQWPATLVQPVGSPLSLECTVEGTSNPNLYWYRQAAGRGLQLLFYSVGIGQISSEVPQNLSASRPQDRQFILSSKKLLLSDSGFYLCAWSVKGQEGYTFGSGTRLTVV.